Listed below are T cell receptor beta chains from one sample, sequenced in a study. TCRdb independently ran MiXCR on the 5' RACE reads; one entry per CDR3 protein. The sample lists tens of thousands of distinct CDR3 sequences, 26% occurring once. What was sequenced was tumor-infiltrating Tregs sorted from the breast tumor. These receptor sequences come from a female donor with breast cancer. The CDR3 runs from the conserved cysteine through the conserved F or W. D genes are given only for firm matches. Rows may omit the clone size; those that give it use once, few, many or a size class.

>NA|TRBJ1-1|NA|TRBV28
TGTGCCAGCAGTCCCAAGAACACTGAAGCTTTCTTT
CASSPKNTEAFF
>few|TRBJ2-3|TRBD2|TRBV5-1
TGCGCCAGCAGCTTTAGCGGGACTCCAGATACGCAGTATTTT
CASSFSGTPDTQYF
>NA|TRBJ2-7|TRBD1|TRBV27
TGTGCCAGCACCACCGAAAGACAGGGGAGGATCTACGAGCAGTACTTC
CASTTERQGRIYEQYF
>NA|TRBJ2-3|NA|TRBV6-5
TGTGCCAGCAGCCAAGCGGGTACAGATACGCAGTATTTT
CASSQAGTDTQYF
>many|TRBJ1-2|NA|TRBV7-8
TGTGCCAGCAGCTTAGATCTAAATAACTATGGCTACACCTTC
CASSLDLNNYGYTF
>many|TRBJ2-7|TRBD1|TRBV9
TGTGCCAGCAGCCCAGGACAGGCCGGCTACGAGCAGTACTTC
CASSPGQAGYEQYF
>NA|TRBJ2-5|NA|TRBV4-2
TGTACCAGCAGCCAAGCACTAGACCCGGAGACCCAGTACTTC
CTSSQALDPETQYF
>many|TRBJ2-3|NA|TRBV10-3
TGTGCCATCAGTGAGGGAGGGCCTAAAGATACGCAGTATTTT
CAISEGGPKDTQYF
>NA|TRBJ2-5|TRBD2|TRBV4-1
TGCGCCAGCAGCCGCATAAGCGGGAGCGGAGAGACCCAGTACTTC
CASSRISGSGETQYF
>few|TRBJ1-1|TRBD1|TRBV3-1
TGTGCCAGCAGCTACCTACCGGGACAGGGATCCACTGAAGCTTTCTTT
CASSYLPGQGSTEAFF
>few|TRBJ1-2|NA|TRBV6-1
TGTGCCAGCAGTTTTGGGACGGATCCTAACTATGGCTACACCTTC
CASSFGTDPNYGYTF
>many|TRBJ2-5|NA|TRBV7-2
TGTGCCAGCAGACGGGGCGTGGGAGAGACCCAGTACTTC
CASRRGVGETQYF
>many|TRBJ2-7|TRBD1|TRBV5-1
TGCGCCAGCAGCTTACTGGGGACAGCTTCCTACGAGCAGTACTTC
CASSLLGTASYEQYF
>NA|TRBJ2-7|NA|TRBV7-6
TGTGCCAGCAGCTTATATCCCCGAGGGACACCGTGGCCCTACGAGCAGTACTTC
CASSLYPRGTPWPYEQYF
>NA|TRBJ1-6|NA|TRBV5-5
TGTGCCAGCAGCCCAACCCCGGCCTCCTATAATTCACCCCTCCACTTT
CASSPTPASYNSPLHF
>few|TRBJ2-2|NA|TRBV15
TGTGCCACCAGCACAGACCTAAACACCGGGGAGCTGTTTTTT
CATSTDLNTGELFF
>few|TRBJ2-7|NA|TRBV7-9
TGTGCCAGCAGTTCCGGGCCGGAGGAGTACGAGCAGTACTTC
CASSSGPEEYEQYF
>few|TRBJ2-2|TRBD2|TRBV7-9
TGTGCCAGCAGCGAAATGAGCGGGGTGATCGGGGAGCTGTTTTTT
CASSEMSGVIGELFF